The T cell receptor beta chain under discussion was sequenced for a study of cytomegalovirus exposure and HLA in healthy donors. Germline CDR1 reads SGHRS; CDR2 reads YFSETQ. V lost 4 bases and J lost 7, with 14 bases in between. There are 13 residues in the CDR3. About this clone: No antigen is known for it.

TCRdb's copy holds only in-frame clones and misses some; the assay was immunoSEQ multiplex PCR. Of some 77,000 clones listed, 90% to 95% are singletons. General observations from the study: Subsequent analysis found a tendency for first-cohort TCR clusters to co-occur within the approximately 130 validation repertoires.

The clonotype was recovered from a man between 18 and 29 years old in good health and CMV-seropositive. V usage is TRBV5-1 and J usage is TRBJ1-2, with D maybe TRBD1 (6 bases). Sequences were obtained from PBMCs. CDR3 bases: TGCGCCAGCAGCCCAGGGGAAAGGCTTGGCTACACCTTC. Protein: CASSPGERLGYTF. Full variable domain (missing parts from reference TRBV5-1 and TRBJ1-2): KAGVTQTPRYLIKTRGQQVTLSCSPISGHRSVSWYQQTPGQGLQFLFEYFSETQRNKGNFPGRFSGRQFSNSRSEMNVSTLELGDSALYLCASSPGERLGYTFGSGTRLTVV.